One sample yielded the 29 T cell receptor beta chains listed below, sequenced in a study of control samples from healthy donors and cancer patients. TCRdb's table, derived via immunoSEQ multiplex PCR, lists solely in-frame clones and lacks some. Here the sample spans 100,000 to 150,000 clones, roughly 90% being singletons. Sample: blood. The receptors stem from a man aged 18 to 29 in good health.

The genes are TRBV24-1 and TRBJ1-5; 7 bases are a match to TRBD1. V trimming: 1 base; J trimming: 1 base; junction bases outside the gene matches: 3. Looked up from germline, CDR1 is KGHDR and CDR2 is SFDVKD. This CDR3 has 16 residues. This CDR3 reads CATSDFIRGSNQPQHF. In nucleotides, the CDR3 is TGTGCCACCAGTGATTTTATCAGGGGGAGCAATCAGCCCCAGCATTTT.

V usage is TRBV4-1 and J usage is TRBJ1-6, with a tentative D call TRBD1 (5 bases). The CDR3 consists of 16 residues. Germline-derived CDR1 and CDR2 are MGHRA and YSYEKL. V lost 1 base and J 8 bases, leaving 15 bases between the germline ends. The CDR3 reads CASSQVPGGRDSPLHF. The DNA of the CDR3 is TGCGCCAGCAGCCAAGTACCCGGGGGTCGTGATTCACCCCTCCACTTT.

The chain is built from TRBV6-1 and TRBJ2-1; 10 bases align to TRBD2. Germline V gene sequence: CDR1 MNHNS, CDR2 SASEGT. This CDR3 spans 16 amino acids. V was clipped by 4 bases and J by 0 bases; unmatched bases: 3. CDR3 bases: TGTGCCAGCAGTGGGACTAGCGGAAGCTCCTACAATGAGCAGTTCTTC. Residues: CASSGTSGSSYNEQFF.

The chain is built from TRBV30 and TRBJ1-1, with D possibly being TRBD1 (5 bases). V dropped 1 base and J dropped 0 bases, with 15 bases sitting between them. CDR1 and CDR2 from the germline V gene are GTSNPN and SVGIG (reference sequence). The length of the CDR3 is 16 residues. CDR3 residues: CAWSAVRGFMNTEAFF. The CDR3 coding sequence is TGTGCCTGGAGTGCGGTTCGGGGGTTCATGAACACTGAAGCTTTCTTT.

Notes on this clone: This CDR3 is also generated by other DNA sequences in the sample. The V gene is TRBV10-1, the J gene TRBJ1-1; no definite D call. This CDR3 is 13 amino acids long. V gave up 4 bases and J gave up 0 bases, with 6 bases separating them. CDR1 is WNHNN, CDR2 SYGVQD, per germline (reference sequence). The CDR3 bases are TGCGCCAGCAGTGCAGGCATGAACACTGAAGCTTTCTTT. The encoded protein is CASSAGMNTEAFF.

The chain couples TRBV30 to TRBJ1-6; 7 bases align to TRBD1. The CDR3 runs 15 residues. J gave up 6 bases and V 5 bases, and 10 bases lay outside the gene matches. Germline loops: CDR1 GTSNPN, CDR2 SVGIG (reference sequence). CDR3 region: CAWARPTGANSPLHF. In DNA, the CDR3 is TGTGCCTGGGCAAGACCTACAGGGGCTAATTCACCCCTCCACTTT. Combining the CDR3 with reference TRBV30 and TRBJ1-6 gives the whole variable domain SQTIHQWPATLVQPVGSPLSLECTVEGTSNPNLYWYRQAAGRGLQLLFYSVGIGQISSEVPQNLSASRPQDRQFILSSKKLLLSDSGFYLCAWARPTGANSPLHFGNGTRLTVT.

The V and J genes are TRBV19 and TRBJ1-5; D unclear. This CDR3 is built from 12 residues. V lost 5 bases and J 8 bases, leaving 10 bases between the germline ends. From germline, CDR1 is LNHDA and CDR2 SQIVND (reference sequence). DNA for the CDR3: TGTGCCAGTAGTTTTTTAATGGAGCCCCAGCATTTT. It encodes CASSFLMEPQHF.

The genes are TRBV28 and TRBJ1-5; D is possibly TRBD1 (6 bases). The CDR3 is 19 residues long. CDR1 and CDR2 (germline): MDHEN, SYDVKM. Trimming cost V 1 base and J 2 bases, with 21 bases left between them. The CDR3 sequence: CASSLSSPGVGVGNQPQHF. The CDR3 region has the DNA TGTGCCAGCAGTTTATCATCCCCAGGGGTTGGGGTAGGCAATCAGCCCCAGCATTTT.

This chain joins TRBV4-2 and TRBJ1-2; D is ambiguous. CDR1 is LGHNA, CDR2 YNFKEQ, per germline. This CDR3 is 13 amino acids long. Trimming took off 1 base at V and 5 bases at J, with 8 bases between the two ends. CDR3 sequence (DNA): TGTGCCAGCAGCCAAGGTTCGGCTTATGGCTACACCTTC. It specifies CASSQGSAYGYTF.

This chain links TRBV30 with TRBJ1-3; perhaps TRBD1 as D (6 bases). This CDR3 has 16 residues. CDR1 and CDR2 (germline): GTSNPN, SVGIG (reference sequence). V shed 0 bases and J shed 1 base, with 13 bases lying between them. For the CDR3, the DNA is TGTGCCTGGAGTGTAAGTGGCAGGGGTTCTGGAAACACCATATATTTT. Translation gives CAWSVSGRGSGNTIYF. The full variable domain, completed using reference TRBV30 and TRBJ1-3, is SQTIHQWPATLVQPVGSPLSLECTVEGTSNPNLYWYRQAAGRGLQLLFYSVGIGQISSEVPQNLSASRPQDRQFILSSKKLLLSDSGFYLCAWSVSGRGSGNTIYFGEGSWLTVV.

The V gene is TRBV30, the J gene TRBJ2-7; 9 nucleotides agree with TRBD1. The J segment lost 7 bases and the V segment lost 5 bases, leaving 15 bases of the junction unmatched. This CDR3 spans 15 amino acids. Germline-derived CDR1 and CDR2 are GTSNPN and SVGIG (reference sequence). The CDR3 DNA follows: TGTGCCTGGGAGTCGAACAGGGGGCAGCTCAAGGAGCAGTACTTC. Translated: CAWESNRGQLKEQYF.

The chain links TRBV3-1 (or the pseudogene TRBV3-2) to TRBJ2-1; 12 bases are shared with TRBD2. CDR3 length: 16 amino acids. J was trimmed by 11 bases and V by 4 bases; bases with no gene match: 12. Germline CDR1 LGHDT, CDR2 YNNKEL (reference sequence). CDR3 DNA sequence: TGTGCCAGCAGCCTCGTAGTACTAGCGGGAGGTGGAAAGCAGTTCTTC. This codes for CASSLVVLAGGGKQFF.

The chain couples TRBV5-1 to TRBJ1-1; D ambiguous. This CDR3 comprises 13 residues. The V gene's germline CDR1 is SGHRS and CDR2 YFSETQ. Trimming shortened V by 5 bases and J by 5 bases, and 13 bases separated the two germline ends. DNA for the CDR3: TGCGCCAGCAGAATGGACCCAAAGACTGAAGCTTTCTTT. It codes for CASRMDPKTEAFF.

V gene TRBV4-1 combines with J gene TRBJ2-5, with unresolved D. In germline, CDR1 is MGHRA, CDR2 YSYEKL. The ends were cut back, 0 bases at V and 2 bases at J, with 13 bases in the middle. There are 16 residues in the CDR3. The CDR3 sequence: CASSQDRSPGQETQYF. The CDR3, as DNA: TGCGCCAGCAGCCAAGATAGGTCCCCTGGGCAAGAGACCCAGTACTTC.

The chain recombines TRBV21-1 with TRBJ2-3; the table's D call TRBD2 went unverified against the DNA. TRBV21-1 is a listed pseudogene. The CDR3 loop spans 15 amino acids. CDR3 nucleotides: TGTGCCAGGACTCTGGTAGCGGGGACCACAGATACGCAGTATTTT. The encoded protein is CARTLVAGTTDTQYF.

The gene calls are TRBV2 and TRBJ2-3, with TRBD1 matching 8 bases. V trimming: 6 bases; J trimming: 4 bases; junction bases outside the gene matches: 6. The CDR3 runs to 14 residues. Germline V gene sequence: CDR1 SNHLY, CDR2 FYNNEI. The CDR3: CASSFGQGPDTQYF. In DNA form, the CDR3 reads TGTGCCAGCAGCTTCGGACAGGGTCCAGATACGCAGTATTTT. Variable domain in full (rest from reference TRBV2 and TRBJ2-3): EPEVTQTPSHQVTQMGQEVILRCVPISNHLYFYWYRQILGQKVEFLVSFYNNEISEKSEIFDDQFSVERPDGSNFTLKIRSTKLEDSAMYFCASSFGQGPDTQYFGPGTRLTVL.

The V call is TRBV7-8, the J call TRBJ2-1; the D gene is possibly TRBD2 (6 bases). The V gene lost 5 bases and the J gene lost 1 base, with 15 bases spanning the gap. The CDR3 extends over 16 amino acids. CDR1 is SGHVS, CDR2 FQNEAQ, per germline. CDR3 region: CASSIDGSGSYNEQFF. CDR3 DNA sequence: TGTGCCAGCAGCATAGACGGGAGTGGATCCTACAATGAGCAGTTCTTC.

The chain joins TRBV14 to TRBJ2-3, with D perhaps given as TRBD1 or TRBD2 (5 bases each). This CDR3 is built from 15 residues. Germline V gives CDR1 SGHDN, CDR2 FVKESK. V lost 2 bases and J 5 bases, leaving 14 bases between the germline ends. CDR3 in amino acids: CASSQFSTGGDTQYF. The CDR3 nucleotides read TGTGCCAGCAGCCAATTCAGCACAGGAGGAGATACGCAGTATTTT.

About this clone: An end of the junction differs from the germline gene, which may be a read error. The gene calls are TRBV5-6 and TRBJ1-2, with a weak D call TRBD1 (5 bases). Germline lookup yields CDR1 SGHDT and CDR2 YYEEEE. The CDR3 covers 14 residues. This CDR3 is CASRLGGGSYGYTF. CDR3 DNA: TGTGCCAGCAGGTTGGGCGGGGGATCATATGGCTACACCTTC.

CDR3 sequence reads: CASSQVAGNTEAFF. DNA of the CDR3: TGTGCCAGCAGCCAAGTGGCGGGGAACACTGAAGCTTTCTTT. The chain combines TRBV3-1 (or the pseudogene TRBV3-2) with TRBJ1-1; no definite D call. Deletions cut 1 base from V and 1 base from J, with 7 bases between. The CDR3 covers 14 residues. Germline V gene data show CDR1 as LGHDT and CDR2 as YNNKEL (reference sequence).

V gene TRBV28 combines with J gene TRBJ1-1, with 8 bases lining up with TRBD1. V was pared by 4 bases and J by 3 bases, with 1 base of the junction left unmatched. CDR3 length: 13 amino acids. Germline V CDR1 and CDR2: MDHEN, SYDVKM. The CDR3 region is CASSSGGHTEAFF. The CDR3 coding sequence is TGTGCCAGCAGTTCAGGGGGCCACACTGAAGCTTTCTTT.

This rearrangement joins TRBV5-4 to TRBJ2-3, with D perhaps assigned TRBD1 or TRBD2 (5 bases each). Germline CDR1 is SGHNT and CDR2 is YYREEE (reference sequence). Trimming pared 4 bases from V and 2 bases from J, leaving 14 bases between. This CDR3 is built from 15 residues. CDR3 in DNA: TGTGCCAGCAGCCAAACGAGGGGCCACACAGATACGCAGTATTTT. Amino acid sequence: CASSQTRGHTDTQYF.

This sequence joins TRBV9 and TRBJ2-3, with TRBD2 identical over 15 bases. With 0 bases clipped from V and 2 bases from J, the junction kept 4 bases outside the gene matches. The CDR3 is 18 residues long. Germline CDR1 and CDR2: SGDLS and YYNGEE. The CDR3 sequence: CASSVERTSGRVTDTQYF. The CDR3 nucleotides read TGTGCCAGCAGCGTAGAGAGGACTAGCGGGAGGGTCACAGATACGCAGTATTTT.

V gene TRBV27 combines with J gene TRBJ2-3; 8 positions match TRBD2. The ends lost 2 bases at V and 1 base at J; junction bases unmatched: 2. This CDR3 is built from 15 residues. Germline V lookup: CDR1 MNHEY, CDR2 SMNVEV (reference sequence). The CDR3: CASSLTGGRTDTQYF. As DNA, the CDR3 is TGTGCCAGCAGTTTAACGGGGGGGCGCACAGATACGCAGTATTTT.

This chain uses TRBV27 with TRBJ1-4; TRBD1 might be the D (6 bases). Germline V gives CDR1 MNHEY, CDR2 SMNVEV (reference sequence). Trimming cost V 5 bases and J 2 bases, with 15 bases left between them. The CDR3 is 16 amino acids. The DNA of the CDR3 is TGTGCCAGCAGTCCTAACCACAGGGAGACTAATGAAAAACTGTTTTTT. Protein sequence: CASSPNHRETNEKLFF.

This chain uses TRBV11-1 with TRBJ2-3; the D is unclear. The CDR3 covers 13 residues. The germline V and J ends were trimmed by 5 bases and 4 bases, with 10 bases remaining between them. The germline V gene has CDR1 SGHAT and CDR2 FQDESV (reference sequence). CDR3 sequence (DNA): TGTGCCAGCAGCCTTTTGGCGGCAGATACGCAGTATTTT. It yields the protein CASSLLAADTQYF. The complete variable domain, with remaining parts taken from reference TRBV11-1 and TRBJ2-3, reads EAEVAQSPRYKITEKSQAVAFWCDPISGHATLYWYRQILGQGPELLVQFQDESVVDDSQLPKDRFSAERLKGVDSTLKIQPAELGDSAMYLCASSLLAADTQYFGPGTRLTVL.

J is TRBJ2-7 and V is TRBV14; unclear D gene. There are 14 residues in the CDR3. Germline loops: CDR1 SGHDN, CDR2 FVKESK. V dropped 1 base and J dropped 7 bases, with 14 bases sitting between them. CDR3 sequence: CASSQGIGSWEQYF. In DNA form, the CDR3 reads TGTGCCAGCAGCCAAGGAATAGGGTCTTGGGAGCAGTACTTC.

The J gene is TRBJ2-1, the V gene TRBV9; no reliable D call. The germline gives CDR1 SGDLS, CDR2 YYNGEE. The CDR3 is 14 amino acids. The V end was cut by 0 bases, the J end by 7 bases, with 11 bases between. CDR3 sequence reads: CASSVGDSQNEQFF. CDR3 bases: TGTGCCAGCAGCGTAGGTGACTCCCAAAATGAGCAGTTCTTC.

This clone was observed a single time. The CDR3 DNA is TGTGCCAGCAGCGTAGGGCCACAGGGTAACCAGCCCCAGCATTTT. Its protein product is CASSVGPQGNQPQHF. V gene TRBV9 combines with J gene TRBJ1-5; TRBD1 is a possible D gene (6 bases). This CDR3 is built from 15 residues. The germline V gene has CDR1 SGDLS and CDR2 YYNGEE. Trimming removed 0 bases from V and 7 bases from J, with 14 bases in between.